This TCR beta chain was captured in a study of CD8 T cells in Susac syndrome. Study-wide context: Among the sequenced Susac syndrome patients, roughly six had active disease while about eight were in remission.

Reverse transcription used roughly 0.5 to 1 ug RNA and random hexamers. Via MiXCR, TCRdb re-called the immunoSEQ multiplex PCR reads, giving one row per CDR3 protein. Of fewer than 200,000 distinct CDR3 sequences in the sample, 90% to 95% are singletons; the top ten hold 0.085% to 0.1%. Findings of the study overall: Acknowledgment was made by the study that its TCR sequencing and HLA analysis involved a relatively small number of individuals. The CD4+ T cell repertoire of patients with Susac syndrome showed no detectable clonal expansion.

A note on this clonotype: The antigen remains unidentified.

In blood CD8+ and CD4+ T cells, TCR beta underwent sequencing. This TCR was sampled from a human donor with Susac syndrome. Sequencing was done on a sample of CD4+ T cells from PBMCs.

CDR3 sequence (DNA): TGTGCCAGCAGCTTAGTTGTAGGTTCTATGGATACGCAGTATTTT. Its translation: CASSLVVGSMDTQYF. V gene TRBV7-2 combines with J gene TRBJ2-3; D uncertain. V was shortened by 1 base and J by 6 bases, with 14 bases between the two germline ends. The CDR3 has 15 residues. Germline V gives CDR1 SGHTA, CDR2 FQGNSA.